The 23 T cell receptor beta chains below were found in one sample sequenced in a study of blood T cell repertoires in COVID-19. The data were produced by immunoSEQ multiplex PCR, yet TCRdb's version contains in-frame clones alone and is incomplete. The sample lists tens of thousands of clones, approximately 80% occurring once. Material: peripheral blood. The receptors were sampled from a man aged 50-59 years with COVID-19, enrolled during active disease.

This clone was counted only a few times. J is TRBJ1-1 and V is TRBV27, with D perhaps TRBD1 (6 bases). With 3 bases removed from V and 7 bases from J, the gap between germline ends came to 12 bases. Germline V CDR1 and CDR2: MNHEY, SMNVEV (reference sequence). The CDR3 contains 13 residues. In DNA, the CDR3 is TGTGCCAGCAGTTTGCAGGGGCTCGGTGAAGCTTTCTTT. Translated: CASSLQGLGEAFF.

This clone was counted once. V is TRBV7-6 and J is TRBJ2-1; D is possibly TRBD2 (5 bases). The V end lost 3 bases, the J end lost 2 bases, and 11 bases lay between the germline ends. The CDR3 totals 15 residues. Germline V gene data show CDR1 as SGHVS and CDR2 as FNYEAQ. The CDR3 nucleotides are TGTGCCAGCAGCTTTTCACTCGGGGCCTACAATGAGCAGTTCTTC. Protein product: CASSFSLGAYNEQFF.

This chain uses TRBV6-5 with TRBJ1-1; no reliable D call. V was trimmed by 1 base and J by 0 bases, leaving 9 bases between them. CDR1 is MNHEY and CDR2 is SVGAGI in the germline V gene. The CDR3 loop spans 15 amino acids. Here the CDR3 reads CASSYFGVLNTEAFF. CDR3 DNA: TGTGCCAGCAGTTACTTCGGGGTGTTGAACACTGAAGCTTTCTTT.

The chain links TRBV7-9 to TRBJ2-5; D uncertain. Germline V CDR1 and CDR2: SEHNR, FQNEAQ (reference sequence). The length of the CDR3 is 11 residues. The V gene lost 5 bases and the J gene lost 4 bases, with 5 bases spanning the gap. The CDR3 spells CASSPGETQYF. DNA for the CDR3: TGTGCCAGCAGCCCGGGAGAGACCCAGTACTTC.

This rearrangement joins TRBV14 to TRBJ2-7, with TRBD2 matching 8 bases. Germline V gene lookup returns CDR1 SGHDN and CDR2 FVKESK. The CDR3 covers 14 residues. The trim removed 4 bases at V and 3 bases at J, leaving 5 bases unmatched. CDR3: CASSPLAGSYEQYF. As DNA, the CDR3 is TGTGCCAGCAGCCCCTTAGCGGGGAGCTACGAGCAGTACTTC.

The chain has TRBV6-4 and TRBJ2-1, with 7 bases that match TRBD1. Germline lookup yields CDR1 MRHNA and CDR2 SNTAGT. J was trimmed by 10 bases and V by 4 bases; bases with no gene match: 7. The CDR3 covers 13 residues. CDR3 loop: CASSGQGPFEQFF. The CDR3 nucleotides are TGTGCCAGCAGTGGACAGGGACCATTCGAGCAGTTCTTC.

This clone was recorded a few times. The J gene is TRBJ2-7, the V gene TRBV6-5; 7 bases map to TRBD1. V lost 2 bases to trimming and J lost 2 bases; unmatched junction nucleotides: 6. This CDR3 comprises 15 residues. Germline V gene data show CDR1 as MNHEY and CDR2 as SVGAGI. The CDR3 DNA sequence: TGTGCCAGCAGTTACGACAGGGACAGCACCTACGAGCAGTACTTC. This codes for CASSYDRDSTYEQYF.

This clone came up once. Other DNA sequences within the sample encode an identical CDR3. The gene calls are TRBV11-2 and TRBJ1-1; no clear D gene. The length of the CDR3 is 13 residues. Germline V gene sequence: CDR1 SGHAT, CDR2 FQNNGV. Trimming pared 3 bases from V and 1 base from J, leaving 6 bases between. The CDR3 sequence: CASSLRENTEAFF. In nucleotides, the CDR3 is TGTGCCAGCAGCTTGAGGGAGAACACTGAAGCTTTCTTT. The whole variable domain, remainder taken from reference TRBV11-2 and TRBJ1-1, is EAGVAQSPRYKIIEKRQSVAFWCNPISGHATLYWYQQILGQGPKLLIQFQNNGVVDDSQLPKDRFSAERLKGVDSTLKIQPAKLEDSAVYLCASSLRENTEAFFGQGTRLTVV.

This chain links TRBV5-5 with TRBJ2-2; a possible D gene is TRBD2 (5 bases). This CDR3 region has 15 residues. V shed 3 bases and J shed 4 bases, with 13 bases lying between them. CDR1 is SGHKS, CDR2 YYEKEE, per germline (reference sequence). CDR3: CASSYGGRSTGELFF. CDR3 DNA: TGTGCCAGCAGCTACGGCGGGCGGAGCACCGGGGAGCTGTTTTTT.

The chain combines TRBV7-9 with TRBJ2-3; 7 bases fit TRBD1. Germline loops: CDR1 SEHNR, CDR2 FQNEAQ (reference sequence). The CDR3 totals 15 residues. V trimming: 5 bases; J trimming: 2 bases; junction bases outside the gene matches: 7. CDR3 sequence reads: CASSPRQGDTDTQYF. The CDR3 DNA follows: TGTGCCAGCAGCCCAAGACAGGGTGACACAGATACGCAGTATTTT.

This chain's CDR3 is CASSLGLGQQETQYF. The CDR3 bases are TGTGCCAGCAGCTTGGGTTTAGGACAGCAAGAGACCCAGTACTTC. This chain joins TRBV7-9 and TRBJ2-5; D perhaps matches TRBD1 (6 bases). This CDR3 has 15 residues. Germline V CDR1 and CDR2: SEHNR, FQNEAQ (reference sequence). V was shortened by 3 bases and J by 2 bases, with 13 bases between the two germline ends.

The chain links TRBV4-2 to TRBJ1-1; D is possibly TRBD1 (6 bases). The CDR3 is 16 residues long. Germline assignment: CDR1 LGHNA and CDR2 YNFKEQ. V was clipped by 1 base and J by 1 base, with 13 bases between them. For the CDR3, the DNA is TGTGCCAGCAGCCAAGGCCAAGGACAGTCGAACACTGAAGCTTTCTTT. It codes for CASSQGQGQSNTEAFF.

The chain uses TRBV29-1 and TRBJ2-5; no firm D call. V lost 6 bases to trimming and J lost 3 bases, with 5 bases between them. CDR1 and CDR2 (germline): SQVTM, ANQGSEA. The CDR3 is made up of 10 amino acids. CDR3 DNA: TGCAGCGTATTAAAAGAGACCCAGTACTTC. Translating it yields CSVLKETQYF.

The CDR3 nucleotides read TGTGCCAGCAGCTTTAGCGGACCCCGCACAGATACGCAGTATTTT. The encoded protein is CASSFSGPRTDTQYF. The chain links TRBV7-3 to TRBJ2-3; possibly TRBD2 for D (6 bases). This CDR3 is 15 amino acids long. Germline V gives CDR1 SGHTA, CDR2 FQGTGA. V gave up 3 bases and J gave up 1 base, with 11 bases separating them. The whole variable domain, filled in from reference TRBV7-3 and TRBJ2-3, reads GAGVSQTPSNKVTEKGKYVELRCDPISGHTALYWYRQSLGQGPEFLIYFQGTGAADDSGLPNDRFFAVRPEGSVSTLKIQRTERGDSAVYLCASSFSGPRTDTQYFGPGTRLTVL.

This rearrangement joins TRBV19 to TRBJ2-3; possibly TRBD2 for D (7 bases). The CDR3 is 17 residues long. CDR1 and CDR2 from the germline V gene are LNHDA and SQIVND (reference sequence). The V gene lost 3 bases and the J gene lost 1 base, with 17 bases spanning the gap. The CDR3 spells CASSIGGGASGTDTQYF. The CDR3 coding sequence is TGTGCCAGTAGTATCGGAGGGGGGGCTAGCGGCACAGATACGCAGTATTTT.

The chain carries TRBV20-1 and TRBJ2-1; tentative D call: TRBD2 (6 bases). V lost 5 bases and J 9 bases, leaving 8 bases between the germline ends. Germline lookup yields CDR1 DFQATT and CDR2 SNEGSKA (reference sequence). CDR3 length: 10 residues. The CDR3 DNA reads TGCAGTGCTCTCGGGGGTGAGCAGTTCTTC. It codes for CSALGGEQFF.

V usage is TRBV5-6 and J usage is TRBJ1-1; TRBD1 matches at 12 bases. Per the germline V gene, CDR1 is SGHDT and CDR2 is YYEEEE. The length of the CDR3 is 17 residues. V was pared by 5 bases and J by 5 bases, with 13 bases of the junction left unmatched. CDR3 sequence (DNA): TGTGCCAGCAGACGTTACGGGACAGGGGGCGCCTCGACTGAAGCTTTCTTT. Translating gives CASRRYGTGGASTEAFF. Variable domain in full (rest from reference TRBV5-6 and TRBJ1-1): DAGVTQSPTHLIKTRGQQVTLRCSPKSGHDTVSWYQQALGQGPQFIFQYYEEEERQRGNFPDRFSGHQFPNYSSELNVNALLLGDSALYLCASRRYGTGGASTEAFFGQGTRLTVV.

In its sample, this clone was seen a few times. The V call is TRBV5-1, the J call TRBJ2-5; D unclear. The V gene lost 0 bases and the J gene lost 0 bases, with 9 bases spanning the gap. The CDR3 is 15 residues long. The germline V gene has CDR1 SGHRS and CDR2 YFSETQ. The CDR3 region has the DNA TGCGCCAGCAGCTTGGGGCACCTGTACCAAGAGACCCAGTACTTC. Amino acid sequence: CASSLGHLYQETQYF.

The V and J genes are TRBV6-7 and TRBJ2-7; 7 bases align to TRBD2. TRBV6-7 is annotated as an ORF whose role is uncertain. This CDR3 region has 16 residues. The junction had 11 bases not matched to a gene; V was cut back by 0 bases and J by 6 bases. As DNA, the CDR3 is TGTGCCAGCAGTTACTCGGGGGATCTGGGGAGGGGCGAGCAGTACTTC. Its translation is CASSYSGDLGRGEQYF.

The chain employs TRBV5-6 and TRBJ1-2; D uncertain. Germline V gene lookup returns CDR1 SGHDT and CDR2 YYEEEE. This CDR3 has 14 residues. V gave up 0 bases and J gave up 5 bases, with 11 bases separating them. CDR3 nucleotide sequence: TGTGCCAGCAGCTTGGGCTTATCGGGATATGGCTACACCTTC. Protein: CASSLGLSGYGYTF. The variable domain in full, completed from reference TRBV5-6 and TRBJ1-2, reads DAGVTQSPTHLIKTRGQQVTLRCSPKSGHDTVSWYQQALGQGPQFIFQYYEEEERQRGNFPDRFSGHQFPNYSSELNVNALLLGDSALYLCASSLGLSGYGYTFGSGTRLTVV.

The rearrangement joins TRBV9 to TRBJ2-7; 10 bases line up with TRBD1. The junction had 7 bases not matched to a gene; V was cut back by 3 bases and J by 7 bases. Germline lookup yields CDR1 SGDLS and CDR2 YYNGEE. The CDR3 is 14 amino acids. The CDR3 sequence is CASSGSGTGEEQYF. CDR3 bases: TGTGCCAGCAGCGGGTCCGGGACAGGGGAAGAGCAGTACTTC.

The chain couples TRBV12-3 or TRBV12-4 to TRBJ1-5; TRBD1 is a possible D gene (5 bases). Trimming pared 6 bases from V and 7 bases from J, leaving 13 bases between. The CDR3 runs 13 residues. The CDR3 here is CASRPGTYQPQHF. The CDR3 DNA reads TGTGCCAGCAGACCCGGGACTTACCAGCCCCAGCATTTT.

V usage is TRBV3-1 (or the pseudogene TRBV3-2) and J usage is TRBJ2-1; TRBD2 matches 13 bases. From germline, CDR1 is LGHDT and CDR2 YNNKEL (reference sequence). The CDR3 is 17 residues long. Trimming removed 4 bases from V and 0 bases from J; junction bases left unmatched: 3. The CDR3 protein is CASSRGTSGVSYNEQFF. Here the CDR3 DNA reads TGTGCCAGCAGCCGAGGGACTAGCGGGGTCTCCTACAATGAGCAGTTCTTC.